This T cell receptor beta chain was sequenced in a study of regulatory T cells in long-lasting Graves disease (dated by TCRdb to the early 2020s). Turning to the overall study: In the newly diagnosed Graves' disease group, patients had been taking antithyroid drugs for less than 3 months. Peripheral blood TCR sequencing and RNA sequencing compared persistent Graves' disease patients with newly diagnosed Graves' disease patients. The study took place in China and was registered as a clinical trial. A total of roughly 35 samples underwent TCR sequencing: about 13 from persistent and approximately 20 from newly diagnosed Graves' disease patients. Beyond this particular receptor, the publication reports: As a limitation, the authors acknowledged that the small sample size may reduce accuracy. Sequencing and analysis were restricted to the TCR beta chain. Persistent disease showed preferential use of TRBV28, TRBJ1-2 and TRBJ2-5, whereas newly diagnosed disease favored TRBV20-1 and TRBJ2-1. More public clonotypes were shared among persistent patients (around 2,600) than among newly diagnosed patients (approximately 1,000). Only peripheral blood was studied, because thyroid tissue, the primary lesion, was inaccessible. Lower TCR Shannon entropy and fewer highly expanded clones were observed in persistent Graves' disease patients than in newly diagnosed patients, which suggested clonal expansion.

CDR1 and CDR2 are drawn from the germline V gene: SGHTA, FQGNSA. The CDR3 numbers 14 residues from cysteine through phenylalanine. The sequence is cut down to CDR3 DNA, 42 bases in frame from base 1. The germline ends are 14 bases apart after V is trimmed by 4 bases and J by 6 bases. In the paper's terms, the time point label means: newly diagnosed GD, antithyroid drugs for less than 3 months. For both TCR sequencing and RNA sequencing, RNA was extracted from PBMCs using TRIzol. The diagnosis of Graves' disease was made according to American Thyroid Association guidelines. Patients for the study were recruited at an endocrinology department in Xi'an, China. From each patient, roughly 9 milliliters of peripheral blood was collected into an EDTA anticoagulant tube. PBMCs were isolated by Ficoll Paque Plus density gradient separation without further T cell sorting. RNA quality was checked with an Agilent 2100 Bioanalyzer and agarose gel, and concentration with a NanoDrop 2000.

The library was obtained by multiplex PCR. The run used an Illumina HiSeq 4000. CDR3 regions were amplified by Arm-PCR with iRepertoire HTBI primers to construct TCR beta libraries. Before sequencing, the PCR products went through gel purification. The study's own analysis went as follows. Across samples, roughly 60 TRBV and over 11 TRBJ segments were identified and used for gene usage analysis of CDR3 amino acid clonotypes. Filtered high-quality paired reads were merged into contigs using COPE and FqMerger. BLAST was used to align contigs to IMGT TRBV, TRBD and TRBJ reference genes, and CDR3 was defined according to IMGT. Highly expanded clones were defined as clonotypes with a frequency above 0.1%. Shannon entropy was used to measure repertoire diversity, and the Gini coefficient was used to measure V-J evenness. A clonotype found in more than one individual was treated as public. The public reads were reanalyzed by TCRdb: fastp trimming at Q25, MiXCR alignment, in-frame beta chains only. One record per CDR3 amino acid sequence lists the most common genes and DNA. TCRdb, not the original authors, processed these V and J calls. Across this sample there are 550,000 to 600,000 distinct CDR3 sequences, with roughly 16% seen only once. Clones ranked in the top ten supply about 12% of the sample.

This clonotype has at least ten counts. Its antigen specificity is not known. Base qualities are not at hand, and no much larger clone is one base apart. The same sample was also studied in work on T cells in Graves' hyperthyroidism and ophthalmopathy. The second study also describes: Graves' hyperthyroidism was defined as stable when no progression to ophthalmopathy occurred over 18 months of follow-up. Hyperthyroidism patients were newly diagnosed, had a disease duration of under 2 months, and were aged 18 to 65 years. Patients with uncontrolled infections, other autoimmune diseases, pregnancy or lactation were excluded. Diagnoses relied on clinical symptoms, serum thyroxine and TRAb, thyroid ultrasound and orbital computed tomography. For the first round of RT-PCR on the TCR CDR3, the HTBI primer set was used together with the Qiagen OneStep RT-PCR kit. Most expanded thyroid clonotypes (frequency above 0.001) were also found in blood, which suggests that blood repertoires may mirror thyroid immune responses. A 13 V-J signature model separated ophthalmopathy from stable hyperthyroidism, with over 85% sensitivity and 81% to 83% specificity in cross-validation and 80%/75% in testing. In validation, the model predicted progression to ophthalmopathy a median of roughly 6.1 months before onset, with approximately 70% sensitivity and about 75% specificity. A discovery cohort of about a hundred patients, about 40 with Graves' ophthalmopathy and 55 to 65 with stable Graves' hyperthyroidism, was used to find distinguishing TCR V-J signatures. Whether ophthalmopathy could be predicted prospectively was tested in an independent validation cohort made up of under 20 hyperthyroidism patients plus 17 patients who later progressed to ophthalmopathy. The 100 discovery patients were randomly divided into training and test sets at a 7:3 ratio. Thyroid tissue and blood T-cell repertoires from roughly six Graves' hyperthyroidism patients were also compared in the study. After sampling, hyperthyroidism patients received methimazole starting at 30 mg daily, and ophthalmopathy patients received high-dose intravenous methylprednisolone. Libraries were constructed in a second round of multiplex PCR, after which size selection and purification were performed. The libraries were sequenced on an Illumina HiSeq2000 using paired-end 100 bp reads. SOAPnuke was used to process the raw data, removing reads that contained adapters or uncalled bases, had a mean Phred below 15, or lacked an exact match to the constant primer or identifier. High-quality paired reads were merged using COPE v1.2.5, and each unique nucleotide sequence was defined as a clonotype. MiTCR v1.1 was used to align the clonotypes against IMGT TRBV, TRBD and TRBJ reference segments. The analysis included only V-J combinations with a frequency above 0.0001, which together covered 99.2% of the repertoires. The TCS score was defined as F50 (clonal expansion) divided by E x V (chaos), with BLOSUM62-based TCRdist calculated between CDR3 peptides within each V-J. Welch's t-statistics and random forest reduced 500 to 650 V-J features to 10 to 15, which were used in a naive Bayes classifier (R e1071). Sample size was not statistically predetermined, and investigators were not blinded to group allocation. According to the paper, TCR Vbeta CDR3 sequencing was carried out on approximately 140 peripheral blood samples, which came from fewer than 50 ophthalmopathy, 75 or so hyperthyroidism and approximately 17 progressor patients.

Rearrangement joined TRBV7-2 to TRBJ2-3, with no confidently assigned D gene. This clonotype originated in a young man with Graves disease. Donor details come from another sample of the same person, matched by shared clones. The sample consisted of peripheral blood mononuclear cells (PBMCs), taken at new diagnosis, from a patient treated with antithyroid drugs. The sequence in DNA is TGTGCCAGCAGCTCCGTAGGCGGAAAGGATACGCAGTATTTT. Its coded protein is CASSSVGGKDTQYF. With the portions outside the CDR3 filled from the reference TRBV7-2 and TRBJ2-3 genes, the complete variable region becomes GAGVSQSPSNKVTEKGKDVELRCDPISGHTALYWYRQSLGQGLEFLIYFQGNSAPDKSGLPSDRFSAERTGGSVSTLTIQRTQQEDSAVYLCASSSVGGKDTQYFGPGTRLTVL.